Presented here are 25 T cell receptor beta chains from one specimen sequenced in a study of shared clonotypes between healthy human individuals. Assay used: immunoSEQ multiplex PCR; TCRdb lists only in-frame clones, some missing. The sample includes nearly 1,000,000 clones, approximately 76% of them seen just once. Sequenced material: memory CD4+ T cells sorted from blood. Subset indicated: CD45RA-negative fraction. The receptor set was obtained from a young man in good health.

This rearrangement joins TRBV18 to TRBJ1-5; D is uncertain. V gave up 2 bases and J gave up 3 bases, with 5 bases separating them. Germline V gene sequence: CDR1 KGHSH, CDR2 LQKENI. The CDR3 loop spans 13 amino acids. For the CDR3, the DNA is TGTGCCAGCTCACCAGACATCAATCAGCCCCAGCATTTT. Translation: CASSPDINQPQHF.

This clone was seen once. The chain employs TRBV15 and TRBJ2-5; D might be TRBD2 (6 bases). Germline values: CDR1 LNHNV, CDR2 YYDKDF (reference sequence). The CDR3 contains 13 residues. V lost 7 bases to trimming and J lost 2 bases, with 11 bases between them. The CDR3 region is CATTSGLQETQYF. CDR3 coding DNA: TGTGCCACCACCTCAGGACTACAAGAGACCCAGTACTTC. Complete variable domain (other parts from reference TRBV15 and TRBJ2-5): DAMVIQNPRYQVTQFGKPVTLSCSQTLNHNVMYWYQQKSSQAPKLLFHYYDKDFNNEADTPDNFQSRRPNTSFCFLDIRSPGLGDTAMYLCATTSGLQETQYFGPGTRLLVL.

This clone was detected once. The same CDR3 arises from other DNA sequences in this sample as well. The genes are TRBV7-2 and TRBJ1-2; 8 bases align to TRBD1. From germline, CDR1 is SGHTA and CDR2 FQGNSA. V lost 5 bases, J lost 4 bases, and 9 bases stayed unmatched. The CDR3 runs to 15 residues. This CDR3 is CASSPFPGTGYGYTF. The CDR3 DNA sequence: TGTGCCAGCAGCCCCTTCCCCGGGACAGGCTATGGCTACACCTTC.

The V and J genes are TRBV7-9 and TRBJ2-3, with 10 bases fitting TRBD2. The CDR3 extends over 14 amino acids. Germline trimming cut 5 bases from V and 5 bases from J; bases unmatched to any gene: 4. Germline loops: CDR1 SEHNR, CDR2 FQNEAQ (reference sequence). The CDR3 loop reads CASSGAGGVDTQYF. CDR3 nucleotides: TGTGCCAGCAGCGGAGCGGGAGGGGTAGATACGCAGTATTTT. Drawing the rest from reference TRBV7-9 and TRBJ2-3, the complete variable domain is DTGVSQNPRHKITKRGQNVTFRCDPISEHNRLYWYRQTLGQGPEFLTYFQNEAQLEKSRLLSDRFSAERPKGSFSTLEIQRTEQGDSAMYLCASSGAGGVDTQYFGPGTRLTVL.

The chain is built from TRBV4-2 and TRBJ2-5, with 13 bases that match TRBD2. V gave up 5 bases and J gave up 3 bases; unmatched junction bases: 6. In germline, CDR1 is LGHNA, CDR2 YNFKEQ. This CDR3 contains 16 residues. The CDR3 reads CASSKSGTSGEETQYF. The DNA of the CDR3 is TGTGCCAGCAGCAAATCCGGGACTAGCGGGGAAGAGACCCAGTACTTC.

The chain recombines TRBV28 with TRBJ2-7; 9 bases line up with TRBD2. The CDR3 extends over 19 amino acids. CDR1 MDHEN and CDR2 SYDVKM come from the germline V gene. Germline trimming cut 8 bases from V and 4 bases from J; bases unmatched to any gene: 24. For the CDR3, the DNA is TGTGCCAGCTCCAACCAAGGGAAATGGGGTAGCGGGAGCGGGTACGAGCAGTACTTC. Translated: CASSNQGKWGSGSGYEQYF.

This chain connects TRBV7-8 to TRBJ1-3, with 9 bases identical to TRBD1. The CDR3 covers 14 residues. Germline V gives CDR1 SGHVS, CDR2 FQNEAQ. The V segment lost 4 bases and the J segment 4 bases; nucleotides outside the gene matches: 2. In nucleotides, the CDR3 is TGTGCCAGCAGCTACGGGACAGGGGGAAACACCATATATTTT. It yields the protein CASSYGTGGNTIYF.

This clone was counted a few times. The chain recombines TRBV7-8 with TRBJ1-3; a possible D gene is TRBD1 (5 bases). V lost 1 base and J lost 0, with 10 bases in between. The CDR3 contains 16 residues. The germline V gene has CDR1 SGHVS and CDR2 FQNEAQ. The CDR3 sequence is CASSLEGTYSGNTIYF. The CDR3 nucleotides read TGTGCCAGCAGCTTAGAGGGGACTTACTCTGGAAACACCATATATTTT.

The V call is TRBV9, the J call TRBJ1-2, with D possibly being TRBD1 (5 bases). The CDR3 runs 14 residues. CDR1 is SGDLS and CDR2 is YYNGEE in the germline V gene. Trimming shortened V by 0 bases and J by 0 bases, and 6 bases separated the two germline ends. CDR3 sequence: CASSVGQTNYGYTF. The CDR3 DNA reads TGTGCCAGCAGCGTAGGACAGACTAACTATGGCTACACCTTC.

Written as DNA, the CDR3 is TGTGCCAGCAGGACCTGGGGCGAGCAGTACTTC. Residues: CASRTWGEQYF. The rearrangement joins TRBV28 to TRBJ2-7; D call uncertain. Germline values: CDR1 MDHEN, CDR2 SYDVKM. This CDR3 comprises 11 residues. The V gene lost 6 bases and the J gene lost 6 bases, with 9 bases spanning the gap.

V gene TRBV10-3 combines with J gene TRBJ1-4, with 10 bases fitting TRBD1. Germline values: CDR1 ENHRY, CDR2 SYGVKD. Trimming cost V 10 bases and J 5 bases; bases outside gene matches: 10. This CDR3 contains 15 residues. The CDR3 loop reads CASQSGTGANEKLFF. The CDR3, as DNA: TGTGCCAGCCAATCAGGGACAGGGGCGAATGAAAAACTGTTTTTT.

Here the CDR3 DNA reads TGTGCCAGCAGCTTAATGGGACTCACAGATACGCAGTATTTT. This sequence encodes CASSLMGLTDTQYF. V is TRBV7-3 and J is TRBJ2-3; the D gene is possibly TRBD2 (6 bases). Germline lookup yields CDR1 SGHTA and CDR2 FQGTGA. This CDR3 spans 14 amino acids. Trimming took off 1 base at V and 2 bases at J, with 7 bases between the two ends.

CDR3 nucleotide sequence: TGTGCCAGCAGCAAACCTCGTCGACAAGATAACTATGGCTACACCTTC. Its protein product is CASSKPRRQDNYGYTF. The chain recombines TRBV5-6 with TRBJ1-2, with D uncertain. The V end was cut by 4 bases, the J end by 1 base, with 17 bases between. This CDR3 is built from 16 residues. Germline values: CDR1 SGHDT, CDR2 YYEEEE.

This clone was found a few times. In nucleotides, the CDR3 is TGCGCCAGCAGCCCGGCTAGCGGCATTCCTCTGGCCTACGAGCAGTACTTC. Its translation: CASSPASGIPLAYEQYF. The chain joins TRBV5-1 to TRBJ2-7, with 7 bases fitting TRBD2. The germline V gene encodes CDR1 SGHRS and CDR2 YFSETQ. The CDR3 extends over 17 amino acids. After removal of 4 bases from V and 2 bases from J, the junction contained 15 bases not matched to a gene.

The V and J genes are TRBV29-1 and TRBJ2-2; D might be TRBD1 (6 bases). The CDR3 runs to 14 residues. CDR1 SQVTM and CDR2 ANQGSEA come from the germline V gene. Trimming took 0 bases from V and 7 from J, leaving 12 bases between them. The CDR3 spells CSVEEVLGGGELFF. The CDR3 DNA follows: TGCAGCGTTGAAGAAGTGCTAGGGGGCGGGGAGCTGTTTTTT.

This chain connects TRBV18 to TRBJ2-5; D tentatively fits TRBD1 or TRBD2 (6 bases each). V was clipped by 6 bases and J by 0 bases, with 14 bases between them. Germline assignment: CDR1 KGHSH and CDR2 LQKENI. The CDR3 is 15 residues long. The CDR3 sequence is CASSRFGGDQETQYF. In nucleotides, the CDR3 is TGTGCCAGCTCCCGGTTCGGGGGCGACCAAGAGACCCAGTACTTC. The full variable domain, in which reference TRBV18 and TRBJ2-5 provide the parts outside the CDR3, is NAGVMQNPRHLVRRRGQEARLRCSPMKGHSHVYWYRQLPEEGLKFMVYLQKENIIDESGMPKERFSAEFPKEGPSILRIQQVVRGDSAAYFCASSRFGGDQETQYFGPGTRLLVL.

This rearrangement joins TRBV5-1 to TRBJ2-2; D unresolved. The CDR3 length is 17 residues. V dropped 3 bases and J dropped 3 bases, with 18 bases sitting between them. The germline CDR1 and CDR2 sequences are SGHRS and YFSETQ. The CDR3, as DNA: TGCGCCAGCAGCTGGGCAGTGCAGACCAGATACACCGGGGAGCTGTTTTTT. It specifies CASSWAVQTRYTGELFF. Complete variable domain (other parts from reference TRBV5-1 and TRBJ2-2): KAGVTQTPRYLIKTRGQQVTLSCSPISGHRSVSWYQQTPGQGLQFLFEYFSETQRNKGNFPGRFSGRQFSNSRSEMNVSTLELGDSALYLCASSWAVQTRYTGELFFGEGSRLTVL.

V usage is TRBV19 and J usage is TRBJ1-4, with 8 positions matching TRBD1. V lost 7 bases and J lost 5; bases outside the gene matches: 9. This CDR3 is 15 amino acids long. Germline lookup yields CDR1 LNHDA and CDR2 SQIVND (reference sequence). CDR3 DNA: TGTGCCAGTACTGATGGCGGGACAGGAAATGAAAAACTGTTTTTT. Encoded protein: CASTDGGTGNEKLFF.

The rearrangement links TRBV5-6 to TRBJ2-1; TRBD2 might be the D (5 bases). Germline V CDR1 and CDR2: SGHDT, YYEEEE. Trimming took 4 bases from V and 9 from J, leaving 26 bases between them. The CDR3 consists of 17 residues. The CDR3 reads CASSPRRQAANQFEQFF. Here the CDR3 DNA reads TGTGCCAGCAGCCCGCGGAGGCAGGCGGCTAATCAATTTGAGCAGTTCTTC.

The chain employs TRBV28 and TRBJ1-4, with 9 bases that match TRBD1. V shed 4 bases and J 7 bases; nucleotides not matched to a gene: 13. The CDR3 totals 17 residues. Germline values: CDR1 MDHEN, CDR2 SYDVKM. CDR3 in DNA: TGTGCCAGCAGTTCAGGGACAGGGAAAGGCGGAAGTGAAAAACTGTTTTTT. Translation: CASSSGTGKGGSEKLFF.

V is TRBV7-9 and J is TRBJ2-5; perhaps TRBD2 as D (5 bases). From germline, CDR1 is SEHNR and CDR2 FQNEAQ (reference sequence). V shed 3 bases and J shed 3 bases, with 8 bases lying between them. The CDR3 extends over 13 amino acids. The CDR3 reads CASSFSGKETQYF. The CDR3, as DNA: TGTGCCAGCAGCTTCAGCGGAAAAGAGACCCAGTACTTC.

The chain joins TRBV6-4 to TRBJ1-2; a weak D match, TRBD1 (5 bases). Looked up from germline, CDR1 is MRHNA and CDR2 is SNTAGT. The CDR3 consists of 12 residues. Between the trimmed V and J ends, which lost 11 bases and 2 bases, there was a span of 12 bases. The CDR3 spells CAAGPGNYGYTF. DNA for the CDR3: TGTGCCGCAGGGCCAGGCAACTATGGCTACACCTTC.

This clone appeared once. V and J are TRBV11-2 and TRBJ1-3; D gene ambiguous. The CDR3 has 15 amino acids. V was shortened by 2 bases and J by 4 bases, with 12 bases between the two germline ends. Germline CDR1 is SGHAT and CDR2 is FQNNGV. The CDR3 DNA sequence: TGTGCCAGCAGCTTACTAGGTCATCCAGGAAACACCATATATTTT. It encodes CASSLLGHPGNTIYF.

The chain is built from TRBV7-9 and TRBJ2-5; TRBD2 aligns across 8 bases. Germline trimming cut 10 bases from V and 1 base from J; bases unmatched to any gene: 17. The CDR3 is made up of 17 amino acids. CDR1 is SEHNR, CDR2 FQNEAQ, per germline (reference sequence). In DNA, the CDR3 is TGTGCCATCCTAGGCACGGGAGGGCCTTGGGGCCAAGAGACCCAGTACTTC. Translated: CAILGTGGPWGQETQYF.

This clone was seen a handful of times. The rearrangement links TRBV6-1 to TRBJ2-7, with D hard to call. The V end lost 5 bases, the J end lost 4 bases, and 9 bases lay between the germline ends. CDR1 and CDR2 from the germline V gene are MNHNS and SASEGT. The CDR3 spans 12 residues. In DNA form, the CDR3 reads TGTGCCAGCAGTACCCGCAGTTACGAGCAGTACTTC. Its translation is CASSTRSYEQYF.